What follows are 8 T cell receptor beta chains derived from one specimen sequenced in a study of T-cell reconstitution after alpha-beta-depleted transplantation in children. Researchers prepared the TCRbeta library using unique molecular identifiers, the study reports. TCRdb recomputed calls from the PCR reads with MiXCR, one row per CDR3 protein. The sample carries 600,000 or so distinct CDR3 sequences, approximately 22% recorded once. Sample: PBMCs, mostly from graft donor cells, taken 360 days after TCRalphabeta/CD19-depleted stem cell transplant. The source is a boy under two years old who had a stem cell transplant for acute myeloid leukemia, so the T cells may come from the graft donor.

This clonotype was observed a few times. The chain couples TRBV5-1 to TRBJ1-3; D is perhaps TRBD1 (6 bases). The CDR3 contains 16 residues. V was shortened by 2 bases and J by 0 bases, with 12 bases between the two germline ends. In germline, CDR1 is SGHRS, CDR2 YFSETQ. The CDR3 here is CASSFSDRSSGNTIYF. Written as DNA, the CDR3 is TGCGCCAGCAGCTTTTCCGACAGGAGCTCTGGAAACACCATATATTTT.

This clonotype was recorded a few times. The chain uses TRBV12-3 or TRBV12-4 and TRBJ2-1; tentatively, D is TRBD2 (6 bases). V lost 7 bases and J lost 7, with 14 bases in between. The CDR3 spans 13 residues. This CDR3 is CASTLGRGNEQFF. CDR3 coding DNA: TGTGCCAGCACCCTCGGACGGGGGAATGAGCAGTTCTTC.

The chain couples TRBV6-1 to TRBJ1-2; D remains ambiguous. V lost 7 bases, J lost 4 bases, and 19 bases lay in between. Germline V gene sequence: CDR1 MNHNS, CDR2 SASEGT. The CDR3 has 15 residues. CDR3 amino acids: CASTPGGGLLYGYTF. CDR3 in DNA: TGTGCCAGCACCCCGGGCGGAGGCCTCCTCTATGGCTACACCTTC.

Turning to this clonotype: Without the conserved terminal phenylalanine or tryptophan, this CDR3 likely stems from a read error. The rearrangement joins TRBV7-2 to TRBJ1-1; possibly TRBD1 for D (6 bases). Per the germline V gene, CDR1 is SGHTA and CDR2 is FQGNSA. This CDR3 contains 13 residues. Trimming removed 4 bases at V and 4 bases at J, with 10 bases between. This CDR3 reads CASSSHRATEAFC. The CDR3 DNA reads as TGTGCCAGCAGCTCCCACAGGGCCACTGAAGCTTTCTGT.

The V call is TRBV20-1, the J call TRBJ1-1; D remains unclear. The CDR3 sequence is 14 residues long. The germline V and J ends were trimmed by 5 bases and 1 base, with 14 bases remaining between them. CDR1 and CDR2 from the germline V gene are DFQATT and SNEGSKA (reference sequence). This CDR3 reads CSAFPRLRNTEAFF. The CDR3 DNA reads TGCAGTGCTTTCCCTCGACTCCGGAACACTGAAGCTTTCTTT.

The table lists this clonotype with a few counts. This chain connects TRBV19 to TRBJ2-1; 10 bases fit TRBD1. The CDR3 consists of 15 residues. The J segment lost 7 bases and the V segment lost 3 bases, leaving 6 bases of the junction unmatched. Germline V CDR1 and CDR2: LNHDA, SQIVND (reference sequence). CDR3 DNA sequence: TGTGCCAGTAGTATGTACGGGACAGGGGATAATGAGCAGTTCTTC. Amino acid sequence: CASSMYGTGDNEQFF.

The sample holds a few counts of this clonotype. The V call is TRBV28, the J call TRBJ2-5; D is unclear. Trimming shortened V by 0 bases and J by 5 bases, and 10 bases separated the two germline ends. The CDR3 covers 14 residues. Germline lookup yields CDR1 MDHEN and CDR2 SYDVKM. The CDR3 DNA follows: TGTGCCAGCAGTTTATGGACCATTCGGGAGACCCAGTACTTC. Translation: CASSLWTIRETQYF.

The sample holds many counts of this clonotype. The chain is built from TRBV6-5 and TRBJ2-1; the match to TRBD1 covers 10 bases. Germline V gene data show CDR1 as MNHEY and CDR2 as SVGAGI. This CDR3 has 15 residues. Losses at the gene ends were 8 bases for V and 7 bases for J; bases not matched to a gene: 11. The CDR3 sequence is CASVSRPGQGNEQFF. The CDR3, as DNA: TGTGCCAGCGTTTCTCGCCCGGGACAGGGGAATGAGCAGTTCTTC.